Listed below are T cell receptor beta chains from one sample, sequenced in a study of blood T cell repertoires in COVID-19. Profiling relied on immunoSEQ multiplex PCR, and the TCRdb table lists in-frame clones only, not all of them. The table includes 150,000 to 190,000 clones, roughly 80% detected once. Source material: peripheral blood. All receptors come from a woman older than 75 with acute or convalescent COVID-19. CDR3s include the opening cysteine and the closing phenylalanine or tryptophan.

v_gene	j_gene	CDR3aa
TRBV18	TRBJ1-5	CASSATLDSNQPRHF
TRBV6-2/TRBV6-3	TRBJ1-2	CASSAARDRNYGYTF
TRBV11-3	TRBJ2-1	CASSAGVLSNEQFF
TRBV19	TRBJ2-2	CASSIRDRGHTGELFF
TRBV5-5	TRBJ2-2	CASSLEGTGLAGELFF
TRBV5-6	TRBJ1-3	CASSSRPGNTIYF
TRBV6-4	TRBJ1-6	CASSLRGSNSPLHF
TRBV11-2	TRBJ2-4	CASSKPPGQGFKNIQYF
TRBV27	TRBJ1-2	CASRGQALYGYTF
TRBV7-2	TRBJ2-3	CASSLYLSGGAGDTQYF
TRBV18	TRBJ1-3	CASSRDRGNTIYF
TRBV6-4	TRBJ2-3	CASSDTSGRAGTDTQYF
TRBV6-5	TRBJ2-3	CASSYIEGADTQYF
TRBV19	TRBJ1-2	CASSITEATNYGYTF
TRBV12-5	TRBJ1-1	CASGLVLTGRTEAFF
TRBV7-3	TRBJ1-5	CASSPGHLSNQPQHF
TRBV15	TRBJ2-2	CATSKEREGLGELFF
TRBV4-3	TRBJ1-2	CASSQEDRANYGYTF
TRBV16	TRBJ1-2	CASSQSGQAYGYTF
TRBV9	TRBJ2-3	CASSVGTRPTDTQYF
TRBV6-5	TRBJ1-2	CASRTPLDRADGYTF
TRBV6-2/TRBV6-3	TRBJ1-5	CASSGPGGGNQPQHF
TRBV5-6	TRBJ1-3	CASSFRGNTIYF
TRBV5-1	TRBJ1-4	CASSFQGATNEKLFF
TRBV5-1	TRBJ1-1	CASRRTGENTEAFF
TRBV4-3	TRBJ1-1	CASSQGPTGAGTEAFF
TRBV7-3	TRBJ2-3	CASSRTLTTSHSDTQYF
TRBV6-6	TRBJ1-4	CASSDRAINEKLFF
TRBV12-3/TRBV12-4	TRBJ1-2	CASSLGTGYGYTF
TRBV18	TRBJ1-1	CASSPPGQGWTEAFF
TRBV25-1	TRBJ1-5	CASSYSNQPQHF
TRBV6-5	TRBJ2-7	CASSYSGSSYEQYF
TRBV11-1	TRBJ1-1	CASSLGGRGRNTEAFF
TRBV29-1	TRBJ1-1	CSVDWGREAFF
TRBV27	TRBJ1-6	CASSLSQRGSYNSPLHF
TRBV5-6	TRBJ1-1	CASSLVGGGTEAFF
TRBV6-5	TRBJ1-6	CASSYSGASPLHF
TRBV6-5	TRBJ1-2	CASSNPGQGVYGYTF
TRBV5-1	TRBJ1-2	CASSLGGGYGYTF
TRBV25-1	TRBJ2-2	CASSKTGVGRNGELFF
TRBV4-3	TRBJ1-1	CASSQGIRTGVNTEAFF
TRBV19	TRBJ2-3	CASSIGVEKLGGTDTQYF
TRBV9	TRBJ2-1	CASTSGEAYYNEQFF
TRBV18	TRBJ2-5	CASSPGLAGSRGETQYF
TRBV4-2	TRBJ2-7	CASSQDDRRTDYEQYF
TRBV6-5	TRBJ1-4	CASRVGTGGGEKLFF
TRBV5-4	TRBJ2-2	CASSIPGSGSYTGELFF
TRBV6-5	TRBJ2-3	CASSNTDTQYF
TRBV5-1	TRBJ2-7	CASSLARAYEQYF
TRBV2	TRBJ1-2	CAGQTGEARRNGYTF
TRBV27	TRBJ1-2	CASSSPSTSDYGYTF
TRBV2	TRBJ1-5	CACTERGGRNQPQHF
TRBV7-2	TRBJ2-1	CASSAQTSGGNEQFF
TRBV4-2	TRBJ1-6	CASSHPGTDYSPLHF
TRBV7-9	TRBJ1-1	CASSLNRETTEAFF
TRBV7-9	TRBJ2-5	CASSPFQGAEEETQYF
TRBV7-9	TRBJ2-7	CASSLGFGTSDPYEQYF
TRBV11-2	TRBJ1-2	CASSSLDSLGGYTF
TRBV30	TRBJ1-3	CAFRQPSSGNTIYF